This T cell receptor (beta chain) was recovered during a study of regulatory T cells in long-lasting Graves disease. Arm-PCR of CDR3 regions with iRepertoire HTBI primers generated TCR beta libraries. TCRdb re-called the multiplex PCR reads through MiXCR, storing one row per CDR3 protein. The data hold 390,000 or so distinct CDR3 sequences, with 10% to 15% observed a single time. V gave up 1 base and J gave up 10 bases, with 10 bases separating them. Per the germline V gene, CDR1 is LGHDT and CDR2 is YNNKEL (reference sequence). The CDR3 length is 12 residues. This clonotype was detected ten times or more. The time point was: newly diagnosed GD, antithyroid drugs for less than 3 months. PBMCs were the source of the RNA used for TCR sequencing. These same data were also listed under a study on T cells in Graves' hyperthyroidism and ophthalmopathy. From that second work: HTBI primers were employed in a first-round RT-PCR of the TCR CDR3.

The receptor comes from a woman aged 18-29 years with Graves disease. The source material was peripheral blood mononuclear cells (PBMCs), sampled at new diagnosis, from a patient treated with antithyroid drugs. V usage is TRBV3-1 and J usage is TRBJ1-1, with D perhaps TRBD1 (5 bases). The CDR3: CASSQGGTRAFF. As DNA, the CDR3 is TGTGCCAGCAGCCAAGGAGGGACTAGAGCTTTCTTT.